Below, 28 T cell receptor beta chains from the same sample are listed, as sequenced in a study of early T cells in non-severe SARS-CoV-2 infection. TCRdb re-derived calls from the 5' RACE reads in MiXCR, one entry per CDR3 protein. The table shows around 57,000 distinct CDR3 sequences, with approximately 6% occurring only once. Material: whole blood, obtained at baseline. These receptors all come from an adult who was a healthcare worker with PCR-confirmed SARS-CoV-2 infection or an uninfected control (not recorded which).

This clonotype was seen a handful of times. The rearrangement joins TRBV20-1 to TRBJ1-2, with D unresolved. With 3 bases removed from V and 1 base from J, the gap between germline ends came to 12 bases. The CDR3 has 14 residues. Looked up from germline, CDR1 is DFQATT and CDR2 is SNEGSKA (reference sequence). The CDR3 nucleotides read TGCAGTGCTAGTATTCCGGCGGTTAACTATGGCTACACCTTC. Translation: CSASIPAVNYGYTF.

There are many counts of this clonotype. The chain carries TRBV4-2 and TRBJ2-7; 7 nucleotides agree with TRBD1. V shed 0 bases, J shed 0 bases, and the junction held 5 bases outside the gene matches. CDR3 length: 16 amino acids. CDR1 LGHNA and CDR2 YNFKEQ come from the germline V gene. The CDR3 region is CASSQERGHSSYEQYF. In DNA form, the CDR3 reads TGTGCCAGCAGCCAAGAGAGGGGGCATAGCTCCTACGAGCAGTACTTC.

The chain carries TRBV28 and TRBJ2-7, with 10 bases that match TRBD1. This CDR3 comprises 14 residues. The germline CDR1 and CDR2 sequences are MDHEN and SYDVKM. V was clipped by 5 bases and J by 4 bases; unmatched bases: 5. The CDR3 spells CASSRQGARYEQYF. The CDR3 DNA follows: TGTGCCAGCAGTAGACAGGGGGCACGGTACGAGCAGTACTTC.

This clonotype occurred many times. The V gene is TRBV18, the J gene TRBJ2-6; D gene uncertain. The CDR3 totals 15 residues. V gave up 5 bases and J gave up 0 bases, with 8 bases separating them. Looked up from germline, CDR1 is KGHSH and CDR2 is LQKENI. The CDR3 sequence is CASSKGLSGANVLTF. The CDR3 DNA sequence: TGTGCCAGCTCAAAGGGCCTCTCTGGGGCCAACGTCCTGACTTTC.

This clonotype has just a few counts. The chain recombines TRBV7-8 with TRBJ1-1; D might be TRBD1 (5 bases). From germline, CDR1 is SGHVS and CDR2 FQNEAQ. The CDR3 covers 12 residues. Trimming took off 3 bases at V and 8 bases at J, with 10 bases between the two ends. The CDR3 region is CASSFVGTEAFF. For the CDR3, the DNA is TGTGCCAGCAGCTTCGTGGGGACGGAAGCTTTCTTT.

This clonotype has a handful of counts. This sequence joins TRBV7-6 and TRBJ2-2; 8 bases agree with TRBD1. The junction had 9 bases not matched to a gene; V was cut back by 3 bases and J by 6 bases. CDR1 SGHVS and CDR2 FNYEAQ come from the germline V gene. This CDR3 has 16 amino acids. The CDR3 bases are TGTGCCAGCAGCTTCAGGACAGGGACTTTAGCCGGGGAGCTGTTTTTT. It yields the protein CASSFRTGTLAGELFF.

This clonotype was recorded at least ten times. This chain joins TRBV7-2 and TRBJ2-5; D might be TRBD2 (5 bases). V was trimmed by 4 bases and J by 3 bases, leaving 6 bases between them. This CDR3 is 12 amino acids long. Germline V lookup: CDR1 SGHTA, CDR2 FQGNSA. The CDR3: CASSSTKETQYF. In nucleotides, the CDR3 is TGTGCCAGCAGCTCGACTAAAGAGACCCAGTACTTC.

This clonotype has at least ten counts. CDR3 region: CASSQEWGGTNYGYTF. The CDR3 DNA is TGCGCCAGCAGCCAAGAGTGGGGAGGGACTAACTATGGCTACACCTTC. The genes are TRBV4-3 and TRBJ1-2, with D uncertain. Germline CDR1 is LGHNA and CDR2 is YSLEER. CDR3 length: 16 amino acids. Between the trimmed V and J ends, which lost 0 bases and 0 bases, there was a span of 11 bases.

In this sample, this clonotype turned up many times. The rearrangement joins TRBV4-2 to TRBJ2-3, with TRBD2 identical over 10 bases. The trim removed 1 base at V and 5 bases at J, leaving 6 bases unmatched. The CDR3 loop spans 16 amino acids. Per the germline V gene, CDR1 is LGHNA and CDR2 is YNFKEQ. This CDR3 reads CASSQGASGRGDTQYF. The CDR3 coding sequence is TGTGCCAGCAGCCAAGGGGCTAGCGGGAGAGGAGATACGCAGTATTTT.

The sample holds a few counts of this clonotype. The chain employs TRBV20-1 and TRBJ1-5; perhaps TRBD1 as D (5 bases). V shed 3 bases and J shed 4 bases, with 10 bases lying between them. The CDR3 consists of 13 residues. Germline V CDR1 and CDR2: DFQATT, SNEGSKA (reference sequence). This chain's CDR3 is CSASMAGNQPQHF. The CDR3 DNA reads as TGCAGTGCTAGTATGGCAGGGAATCAGCCCCAGCATTTT.

Many counts were recorded for this clonotype. The chain carries TRBV7-9 and TRBJ1-4, with TRBD1 as a possible D gene (6 bases). Germline V gene sequence: CDR1 SEHNR, CDR2 FQNEAQ (reference sequence). The CDR3 extends over 14 amino acids. Trimming removed 3 bases at V and 8 bases at J, with 13 bases between. In nucleotides, the CDR3 is TGTGCCAGCAGCTTGCTAAGTGGGACAGAAAAACTGTTTTTT. It translates to CASSLLSGTEKLFF.

The chain uses TRBV28 and TRBJ2-7; the match to TRBD1 covers 9 bases. Per germline, CDR1 MDHEN and CDR2 SYDVKM. V was pared by 6 bases and J by 6 bases, with 6 bases of the junction left unmatched. This CDR3 region has 13 residues. The CDR3 DNA is TGTGCCAGCAGCCAAGGGACAGGGTTCGAGCAGTACTTC. As protein: CASSQGTGFEQYF.

This clonotype was recorded at least ten times. V is TRBV2 and J is TRBJ2-5; 7 bases line up with TRBD1. This CDR3 has 15 residues. V lost 4 bases to trimming and J lost 0 bases; unmatched junction nucleotides: 5. Germline values: CDR1 SNHLY, CDR2 FYNNEI. The CDR3 reads CASSVMTGYQETQYF. In DNA, the CDR3 is TGTGCCAGCAGTGTAATGACAGGGTACCAAGAGACCCAGTACTTC.

This clonotype has at least ten counts. The chain employs TRBV9 and TRBJ1-1, with TRBD1 as a possible D gene (5 bases). V lost 3 bases and J 8 bases, leaving 14 bases between the germline ends. This CDR3 has 13 amino acids. Germline V gene lookup returns CDR1 SGDLS and CDR2 YYNGEE. CDR3 amino acids: CASSAGVGSEAFF. The CDR3 region has the DNA TGTGCCAGCAGCGCGGGGGTAGGGTCGGAAGCTTTCTTT.

This clonotype appeared many times. The J gene is TRBJ2-1, the V gene TRBV19, with 7 bases lining up with TRBD2. CDR1 and CDR2 (germline): LNHDA, SQIVND (reference sequence). The CDR3 runs 12 residues. Trimming cost V 1 base and J 9 bases; bases outside gene matches: 0. The CDR3: CASSIGEGEQFF. In DNA, the CDR3 is TGTGCCAGTAGTATAGGGGAGGGTGAGCAGTTCTTC.

This clonotype was recorded many times. V and J are TRBV6-5 and TRBJ1-3; D may be TRBD1 (5 bases). In germline, CDR1 is MNHEY, CDR2 SVGAGI. The CDR3 contains 16 residues. V lost 0 bases, J lost 5 bases, and 14 bases lay in between. CDR3 bases: TGTGCCAGCAGTTACTCGACGGGAAGGGGAAGAAACACCATATATTTT. It specifies CASSYSTGRGRNTIYF.

This clonotype occurred many times. The J gene is TRBJ1-5, the V gene TRBV15; D possibly corresponds to TRBD1 (6 bases). V was clipped by 5 bases and J by 7 bases, with 12 bases between them. The CDR3 sequence is 13 residues long. CDR1 and CDR2 (germline): LNHNV, YYDKDF (reference sequence). The CDR3: CATSQQGWQPQHF. The DNA of the CDR3 is TGTGCCACCAGCCAACAGGGATGGCAGCCCCAGCATTTT.

This clonotype was counted a few times. This chain joins TRBV5-1 and TRBJ2-7; 9 nucleotides agree with TRBD2. V gave up 3 bases and J gave up 3 bases; unmatched junction bases: 1. The CDR3 is 13 amino acids. Germline values: CDR1 SGHRS, CDR2 YFSETQ. The DNA for the CDR3 is TGCGCCAGCAGCTCGACTAGCGGCTACGAGCAGTACTTC. It is translated as CASSSTSGYEQYF.

This clonotype was observed at least ten times. This chain connects TRBV10-3 to TRBJ1-1, with 11 bases that match TRBD1. The CDR3 is made up of 16 amino acids. Germline lookup yields CDR1 ENHRY and CDR2 SYGVKD. The J segment lost 4 bases and the V segment lost 4 bases, leaving 8 bases of the junction unmatched. The DNA for the CDR3 is TGTGCCATCAGTGCGGGGACAGGGGGTTCCCGCACTGAAGCTTTCTTT. The encoded protein is CAISAGTGGSRTEAFF.

This clonotype has a handful of counts. This chain links TRBV6-2 or TRBV6-3 with TRBJ2-7, with D hard to call. The CDR3 extends over 11 amino acids. Germline CDR1 reads MNHEY; CDR2 reads SVGEGT. V dropped 7 bases and J dropped 5 bases, with 9 bases sitting between them. CDR3 sequence reads: CASTQADEQYF. DNA for the CDR3: TGTGCCAGCACCCAAGCTGACGAGCAGTACTTC.

This clonotype was picked up a small number of times. The genes are TRBV7-9 and TRBJ1-1; 7 nucleotides match TRBD1. With V trimmed by 5 bases and J by 0 bases, 9 bases remained unmatched. Germline V gives CDR1 SEHNR, CDR2 FQNEAQ (reference sequence). The CDR3 spans 16 residues. The CDR3: CASSPERQGVNTEAFF. For the CDR3, the DNA is TGTGCCAGCAGCCCGGAGAGACAGGGCGTGAACACTGAAGCTTTCTTT. The complete variable domain, with remaining parts taken from reference TRBV7-9 and TRBJ1-1, reads DTGVSQNPRHKITKRGQNVTFRCDPISEHNRLYWYRQTLGQGPEFLTYFQNEAQLEKSRLLSDRFSAERPKGSFSTLEIQRTEQGDSAMYLCASSPERQGVNTEAFFGQGTRLTVV.

The table lists this clonotype with a few counts. V gene TRBV28 combines with J gene TRBJ2-5; 7 bases are shared with TRBD1. CDR3 length equals 13 residues. Germline trimming cut 3 bases from V and 6 bases from J; bases unmatched to any gene: 4. Germline CDR1 is MDHEN and CDR2 is SYDVKM. The CDR3 region is CASSLTGSQTQYF. The CDR3 region has the DNA TGTGCCAGCAGTTTGACAGGGTCACAGACCCAGTACTTC.

In this sample, this clonotype turned up a few times. The V and J genes are TRBV6-5 and TRBJ2-3, with 8 bases identical to TRBD1. J lost 4 bases, V lost 4 bases, and 7 bases had no gene match. The CDR3 runs 15 residues. CDR1 and CDR2 (germline): MNHEY, SVGAGI. The CDR3 loop reads CASSWGTGDADTQYF. The DNA for the CDR3 is TGTGCCAGCAGTTGGGGGACAGGCGACGCAGATACGCAGTATTTT.

This clonotype was seen a few times. The chain couples TRBV5-4 to TRBJ2-7, with TRBD2 matching 9 bases. Germline V gives CDR1 SGHNT, CDR2 YYREEE (reference sequence). The CDR3 has 16 amino acids. V was clipped by 4 bases and J by 2 bases; unmatched bases: 10. CDR3 loop: CASSAEIAGAPYEQYF. The DNA of the CDR3 is TGTGCCAGCAGCGCGGAAATAGCGGGAGCCCCCTACGAGCAGTACTTC.

This clonotype has at least ten counts. The chain is built from TRBV29-1 and TRBJ1-2; D is possibly TRBD1 (6 bases). The CDR3 is 11 residues long. Germline CDR1 reads SQVTM; CDR2 reads ANQGSEA. V lost 3 bases and J lost 9, with 11 bases in between. The CDR3 coding sequence is TGCAGCGTTGAGTCCCAGGGGAGCTACACCTTC. It is translated as CSVESQGSYTF.

This clonotype has ten or more counts. The chain employs TRBV9 and TRBJ2-1; D ambiguous. The CDR3 loop spans 12 amino acids. CDR1 is SGDLS and CDR2 is YYNGEE in the germline V gene. V lost 4 bases to trimming and J lost 5 bases, with 7 bases between them. The CDR3 reads CASSQWDNEQFF. The CDR3 coding sequence is TGTGCCAGCAGCCAATGGGACAATGAGCAGTTCTTC.

This clonotype was seen ten or more times. A read error may account for a junction end that differs from germline. J is TRBJ1-1 and V is TRBV5-6; 9 bases line up with TRBD1. Germline-derived CDR1 and CDR2 are SGHDT and YYEEEE. The CDR3 is 14 residues long. CDR3 residues: CASSRTGANTEAFF. The CDR3 coding sequence is TGTGCCAGCAGCAGGACAGGGGCCAACACTGAAGCCTTCTTT.

The sample holds many counts of this clonotype. The gene calls are TRBV6-2 or TRBV6-3 and TRBJ1-5; 9 bases fit TRBD1. V dropped 8 bases and J dropped 3; count of bases not matched to a gene: 8. The germline V gene has CDR1 MNHEY and CDR2 SVGEGT. The CDR3 runs to 15 residues. The CDR3 loop reads CASRSGQGHNQPQHF. CDR3 nucleotides: TGTGCCAGCCGATCGGGACAGGGTCACAATCAGCCCCAGCATTTT.